These T cell receptor beta chains were read from a single sample in a study of T-cell memory formation after mild COVID-19. TCRdb re-analysed the 5' RACE reads in MiXCR, keeping a single row per CDR3 protein. The sample shows roughly 450,000 distinct CDR3 sequences, 15% to 20% of them seen only once. Sequencing was done on a sample of PBMCs or a T cell subset sorted from them (not recorded which). The receptors originated from an adult woman who had mild COVID-19 (a few samples of this study predate the infection). Cell type and time point are not known. CDR3s include the opening cysteine and the closing phenylalanine or tryptophan. A D gene is named only where the DNA matches it firmly. Size tells how often a clone was seen (once, few, many) or the class of an expanded clone, and some rows leave it out.

TRBJ1-2,NA,TRBD1,TRBV7-2,CASSVGQGATNYGYTF,TGTGCCAGCAGCGTTGGACAGGGGGCTACTAACTATGGCTACACCTTC
TRBJ2-7,once,NA,TRBV27,CASRPRSISYEQYF,TGTGCCAGCAGGCCACGGTCCATCTCCTACGAGCAGTACTTC
TRBJ1-2,few,NA,TRBV18,CASSRNRGEGYGYTF,TGTGCCAGCTCCCGAAACCGAGGGGAAGGCTATGGCTACACCTTC
TRBJ1-5,NA,NA,TRBV5-5,CASSLKGRSNQPQHF,TGTGCCAGCAGCTTGAAGGGGAGAAGCAATCAGCCCCAGCATTTT
TRBJ2-3,NA,TRBD2,TRBV7-6,CASSPGGRGGPDTQYF,TGTGCCAGCAGCCCCGGTGGGCGGGGGGGCCCAGATACGCAGTATTTT
TRBJ2-5,NA,NA,TRBV19,CASSPRGGIKETQYF,TGTGCCAGTAGTCCCCGTGGAGGAATCAAAGAGACCCAGTACTTC
TRBJ2-6,NA,NA,TRBV29-1,CSVWNTGANVLTF,TGCAGCGTATGGAACACTGGGGCCAACGTCCTGACTTTC
TRBJ1-5,NA,NA,TRBV6-2/TRBV6-3,CASSFKQGSNQPQHF,TGTGCCAGCAGTTTCAAACAGGGTAGCAATCAGCCCCAGCATTTT
TRBJ2-5,few,TRBD1,TRBV7-9,CASRRDRGGRETQYF,TGTGCCAGCAGACGTGACAGGGGCGGTCGGGAGACCCAGTACTTC
TRBJ1-6,NA,NA,TRBV4-3,CASSQDRKLRNSPLHF,TGCGCCAGCAGCCAAGATCGCAAACTTCGGAATTCACCCCTCCACTTT
TRBJ1-2,few,NA,TRBV20-1,CSVNRPGLDHGYGYTF,TGCAGTGTTAATAGACCTGGTCTGGACCACGGGTATGGCTACACCTTC
TRBJ1-1,few,NA,TRBV20-1,CSATLGPMNTEAFF,TGCAGTGCTACCCTTGGTCCCATGAACACTGAAGCTTTCTTT
TRBJ2-3,few,TRBD2,TRBV6-6,CASSYERGRTDTQYF,TGTGCCAGCAGTTACGAGCGGGGTCGCACAGATACGCAGTATTTT
TRBJ2-2,NA,NA,TRBV12-3/TRBV12-4,CASSLKGGTGELFF,TGTGCCAGCAGCCTGAAGGGGGGCACCGGGGAGCTGTTTTTT
TRBJ2-7,NA,TRBD2,TRBV6-6,CASSLSAGGTGYEQYF,TGTGCCAGCAGTCTTTCAGCGGGAGGGACAGGCTACGAGCAGTACTTC
TRBJ1-6,few,TRBD1,TRBV7-2,CASTPYGTGLINSPLHF,TGTGCCAGCACCCCATACGGGACAGGGCTTATTAATTCACCCCTCCACTTT
TRBJ2-1,NA,TRBD1,TRBV2,CASRSGTAYNEQFF,TGTGCCAGCAGGTCCGGGACAGCCTACAATGAGCAGTTCTTC
TRBJ2-2,NA,TRBD1,TRBV6-5,CASSPRGTGGLTGELFF,TGTGCCAGCAGTCCAAGAGGAACAGGGGGACTCACCGGGGAGCTGTTTTTT
TRBJ2-1,few,NA,TRBV7-2,CASSFGPNNEQFF,TGTGCCAGCAGCTTCGGGCCAAACAATGAGCAGTTCTTC
TRBJ2-3,NA,NA,TRBV9,CASSDSGDTQYF,TGTGCCAGCAGCGACTCAGGGGATACGCAGTATTTT
TRBJ2-7,NA,NA,TRBV4-1,CASSQVQANYEQYF,TGCGCCAGCAGCCAAGTGCAAGCGAACTACGAGCAGTACTTC
TRBJ1-5,few,NA,TRBV21-1,CASSKVGPGYQPQHF,TGTGCCAGCAGCAAAGTGGGGCCAGGGTATCAGCCCCAGCATTTT
TRBJ2-1,many,NA,TRBV29-1,CSVWGAPGLSYNEQFF,TGCAGCGTTTGGGGTGCCCCGGGACTTTCCTACAATGAGCAGTTCTTC
TRBJ2-1,few,TRBD2,TRBV7-9,CASSLDTAGGPYNEQFF,TGTGCCAGCAGCTTAGATACGGCGGGAGGCCCCTACAATGAGCAGTTCTTC
TRBJ2-7,few,TRBD2,TRBV7-6,CASSPEASGPYEQYF,TGTGCCAGCAGCCCGGAGGCTAGCGGCCCCTACGAGCAGTACTTC
TRBJ2-3,few,NA,TRBV6-5,CASSYSGVQYF,TGTGCCAGCAGTTACTCGGGAGTGCAGTATTTT
TRBJ1-2,few,NA,TRBV5-5,CASSFGGQNYGYTF,TGTGCCAGCAGCTTTGGCGGGCAGAACTATGGCTACACCTTC
TRBJ1-5,NA,NA,TRBV27,CASSSRGLSNQPQHF,TGTGCCAGCAGTTCCAGGGGACTTAGCAATCAGCCCCAGCATTTT